A single sample is the source of the 2 T cell receptor beta chains below, sequenced in a study of radiation and T cells in renal cell carcinoma. Time point given: baseline pretreatment blood. Treatment meaning: 15 Gy SBRT to primary tumor, nephrectomy 4 weeks later. TCRdb's copy holds only in-frame clones and misses some; the assay was immunoSEQ multiplex PCR. The repertoire holds 90,000 to 100,000 clones, with around nine tenths as singletons. The starting material was blood, obtained from a patient whose treatment included radiotherapy and nephrectomy. All receptors come from a man in his fifties or sixties with renal cell carcinoma.

This clone has only one observation. The rearrangement links TRBV5-1 to TRBJ2-7, with TRBD2 matching 11 bases. Germline V lookup: CDR1 SGHRS, CDR2 YFSETQ. CDR3 size: 13 residues. After removal of 0 bases from V and 7 bases from J, the junction contained 0 bases not matched to a gene. This CDR3 reads CASSLGTSGEQYF. The CDR3 DNA reads as TGCGCCAGCAGCTTGGGGACTAGCGGGGAGCAGTACTTC.

A note on this clone: At one end, the junction sequence differs from germline, possibly due to a read error. The CDR3 protein is CASGNREGRNAIYF. CDR3 sequence (DNA): TGTGCCAGCGGTAACAGGGAGGGACGAAACGCCATATATTTT. V usage is TRBV19 and J usage is TRBJ1-3; the D gene is possibly TRBD1 (6 bases). The CDR3 spans 14 residues. The germline V gene encodes CDR1 LNHDA and CDR2 SQIVND (reference sequence).